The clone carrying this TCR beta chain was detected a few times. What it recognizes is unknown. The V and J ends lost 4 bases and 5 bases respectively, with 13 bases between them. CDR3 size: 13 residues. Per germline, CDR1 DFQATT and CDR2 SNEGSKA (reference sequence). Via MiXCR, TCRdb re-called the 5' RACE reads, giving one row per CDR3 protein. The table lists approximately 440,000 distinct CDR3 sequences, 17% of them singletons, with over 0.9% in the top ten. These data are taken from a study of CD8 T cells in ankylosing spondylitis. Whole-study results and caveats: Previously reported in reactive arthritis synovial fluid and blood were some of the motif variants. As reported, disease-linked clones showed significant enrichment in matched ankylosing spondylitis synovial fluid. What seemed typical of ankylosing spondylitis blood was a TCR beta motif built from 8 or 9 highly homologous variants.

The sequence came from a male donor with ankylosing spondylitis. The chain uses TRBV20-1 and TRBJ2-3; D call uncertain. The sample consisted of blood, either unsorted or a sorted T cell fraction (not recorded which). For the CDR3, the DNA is TGCAGTGCTACTAGTATAAGGGTAGATACGCAGTATTTT. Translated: CSATSIRVDTQYF.